This T cell receptor (beta chain) was sequenced for a study of cytomegalovirus exposure and HLA in healthy donors. Study-wide context: Later, an analysis reported that the 110 or so validation repertoires had used the same platform as the approximately 600 first-cohort repertoires. Whole-study results and caveats: In a later analysis, first-cohort TCR clusters were found to tend to co-occur in the 130 or so validation repertoires.

Note on this clone: Its specificity is not known.

Clones were read by immunoSEQ multiplex PCR, and TCRdb kept only the in-frame ones, dropping some. The sample lists about 180,000 clones; around nine tenths were seen once. Trimming took 4 bases from V and 4 from J, leaving 14 bases between them. The CDR3 covers 16 residues. Germline V gives CDR1 SEHNR, CDR2 FQNEAQ (reference sequence). The sample taken for sequencing was PBMCs. This clonotype originated in a man aged 18 to 29 in good health and CMV-seropositive. The chain combines TRBV7-9 with TRBJ2-6, with D perhaps TRBD1 (5 bases). CDR3 amino acids: CASSSSERTGANVLTF. CDR3 coding DNA: TGTGCCAGCAGCTCTTCCGAGAGGACAGGGGCCAACGTCCTGACTTTC.